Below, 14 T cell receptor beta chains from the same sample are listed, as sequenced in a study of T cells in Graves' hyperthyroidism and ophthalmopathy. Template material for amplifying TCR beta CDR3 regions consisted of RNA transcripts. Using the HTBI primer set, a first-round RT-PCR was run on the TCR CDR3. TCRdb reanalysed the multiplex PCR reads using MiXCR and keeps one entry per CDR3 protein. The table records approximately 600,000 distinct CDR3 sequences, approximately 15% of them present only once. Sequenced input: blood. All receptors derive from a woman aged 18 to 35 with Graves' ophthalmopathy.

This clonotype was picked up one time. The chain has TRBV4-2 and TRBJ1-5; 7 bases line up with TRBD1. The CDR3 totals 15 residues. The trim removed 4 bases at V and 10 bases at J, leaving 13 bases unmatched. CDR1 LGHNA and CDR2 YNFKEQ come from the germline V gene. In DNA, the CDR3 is TGTGCCAGCAGCCGAGACAGGGTGGGGGAAGGACCCCAGCATTTT. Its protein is CASSRDRVGEGPQHF.

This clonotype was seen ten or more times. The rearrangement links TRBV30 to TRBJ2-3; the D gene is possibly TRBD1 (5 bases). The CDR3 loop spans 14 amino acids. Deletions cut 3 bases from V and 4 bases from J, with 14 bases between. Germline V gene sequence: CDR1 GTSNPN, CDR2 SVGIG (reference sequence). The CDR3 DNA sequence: TGTGCCTGGAGCCTAGGGCAGGGCGCAGATACGCAGTATTTT. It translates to CAWSLGQGADTQYF.

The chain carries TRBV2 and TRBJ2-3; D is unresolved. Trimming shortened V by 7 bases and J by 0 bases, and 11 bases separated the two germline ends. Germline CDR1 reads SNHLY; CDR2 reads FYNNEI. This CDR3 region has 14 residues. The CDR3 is CASTERSSTDTQYF. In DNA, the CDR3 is TGTGCCAGCACCGAAAGGTCAAGCACAGATACGCAGTATTTT. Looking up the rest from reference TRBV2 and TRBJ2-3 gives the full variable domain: EPEVTQTPSHQVTQMGQEVILRCVPISNHLYFYWYRQILGQKVEFLVSFYNNEISEKSEIFDDQFSVERPDGSNFTLKIRSTKLEDSAMYFCASTERSSTDTQYFGPGTRLTVL.

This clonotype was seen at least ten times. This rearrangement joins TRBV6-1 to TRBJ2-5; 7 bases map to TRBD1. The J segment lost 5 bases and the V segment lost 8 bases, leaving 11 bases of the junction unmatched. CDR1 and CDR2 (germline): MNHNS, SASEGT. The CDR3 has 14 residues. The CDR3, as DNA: TGTGCCAGCCAACCGGCAGGGGGATCGGAGACCCAGTACTTC. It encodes CASQPAGGSETQYF.

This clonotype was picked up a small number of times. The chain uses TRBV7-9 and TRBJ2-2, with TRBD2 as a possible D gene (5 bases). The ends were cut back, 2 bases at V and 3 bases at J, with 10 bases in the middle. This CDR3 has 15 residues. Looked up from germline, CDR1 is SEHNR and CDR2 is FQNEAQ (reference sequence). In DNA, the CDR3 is TGTGCCAGCAGCTTACTGGAGGTGGACACCGGGGAGCTGTTTTTT. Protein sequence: CASSLLEVDTGELFF.

The CDR3 is CASSQGTSGEGETQYF. For the CDR3, the DNA is TGTGCCAGCAGCCAAGGGACTAGCGGAGAAGGGGAGACCCAGTACTTC. This rearrangement joins TRBV12-3 or TRBV12-4 to TRBJ2-5; 11 bases fit TRBD2. This CDR3 is 16 amino acids long. V gave up 6 bases and J gave up 5 bases; unmatched junction bases: 11.

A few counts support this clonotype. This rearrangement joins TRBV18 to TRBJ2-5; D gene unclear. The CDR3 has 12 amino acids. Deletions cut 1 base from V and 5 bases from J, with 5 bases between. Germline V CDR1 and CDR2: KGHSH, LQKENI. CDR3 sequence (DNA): TGTGCCAGCTCACCACGGGCTGAGACCCAGTACTTC. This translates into CASSPRAETQYF.

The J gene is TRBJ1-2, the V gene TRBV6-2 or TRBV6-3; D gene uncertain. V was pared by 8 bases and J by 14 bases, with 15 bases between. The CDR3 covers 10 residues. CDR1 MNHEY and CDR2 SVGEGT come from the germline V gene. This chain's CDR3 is CASEGMGKTF. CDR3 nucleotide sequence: TGTGCCAGCGAAGGGATGGGGAAAACCTTC.

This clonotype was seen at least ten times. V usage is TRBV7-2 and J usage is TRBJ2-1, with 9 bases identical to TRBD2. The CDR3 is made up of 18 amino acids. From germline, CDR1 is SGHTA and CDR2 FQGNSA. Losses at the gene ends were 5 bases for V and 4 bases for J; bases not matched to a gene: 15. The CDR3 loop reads CASSPVGAGGPGYNEQFF. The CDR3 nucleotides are TGTGCCAGCAGCCCCGTGGGGGCGGGAGGGCCGGGGTACAATGAGCAGTTCTTC.

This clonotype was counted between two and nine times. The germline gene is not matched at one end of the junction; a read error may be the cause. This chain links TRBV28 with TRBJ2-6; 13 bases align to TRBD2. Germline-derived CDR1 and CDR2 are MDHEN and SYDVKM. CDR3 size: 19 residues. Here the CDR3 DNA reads TGTGCCAGCAGTTCCCCGGGACTAGCGGGGTCCTCTGGGGCCAACGTCCCGACTTTC. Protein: CASSSPGLAGSSGANVPTF. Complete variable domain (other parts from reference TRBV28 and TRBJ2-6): DVKVTQSSRYLVKRTGEKVFLECVQDMDHENMFWYRQDPGLGLRLIYFSYDVKMKEKGDIPEGYSVSREKKERFSLILESASTNQTSMYLCASSSPGLAGSSGANVPTFGAGSRLTVL.

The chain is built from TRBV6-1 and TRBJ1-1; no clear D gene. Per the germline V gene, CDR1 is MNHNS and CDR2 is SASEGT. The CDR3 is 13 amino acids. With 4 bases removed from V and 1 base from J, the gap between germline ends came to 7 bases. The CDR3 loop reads CASSGWSNTEAFF. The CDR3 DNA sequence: TGTGCCAGCAGTGGTTGGTCGAACACTGAAGCTTTCTTT.

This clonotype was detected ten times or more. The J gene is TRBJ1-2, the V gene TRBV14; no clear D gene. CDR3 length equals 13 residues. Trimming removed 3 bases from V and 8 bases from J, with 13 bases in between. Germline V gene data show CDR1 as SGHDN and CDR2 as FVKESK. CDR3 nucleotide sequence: TGTGCCAGCAGCCATGAGGGAGGAGGAGGCTACACCTTC. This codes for CASSHEGGGGYTF.

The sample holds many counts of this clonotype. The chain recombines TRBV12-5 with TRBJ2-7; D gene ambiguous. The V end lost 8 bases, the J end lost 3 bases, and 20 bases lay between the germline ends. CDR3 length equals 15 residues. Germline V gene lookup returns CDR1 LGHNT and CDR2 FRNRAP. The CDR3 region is CASRAPPALGYEQYF. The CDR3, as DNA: TGTGCTAGTAGAGCCCCCCCGGCCCTGGGCTACGAGCAGTACTTC.

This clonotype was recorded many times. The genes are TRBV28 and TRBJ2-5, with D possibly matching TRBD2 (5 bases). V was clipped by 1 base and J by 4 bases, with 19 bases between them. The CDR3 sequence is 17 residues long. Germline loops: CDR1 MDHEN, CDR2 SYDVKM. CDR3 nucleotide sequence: TGTGCCAGCAGTTTATCCCCCCGGGGAGACATCAGAGAGACCCAGTACTTC. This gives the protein CASSLSPRGDIRETQYF.